This T cell receptor (beta chain) was captured in a study of shared clonotypes between healthy human individuals. For the study at large: The study used three CD4 naive, three CD4 memory, two CD8 naive and one CD8 memory plate per donor.

TCRdb keeps only in-frame clones here, not all; method: immunoSEQ multiplex PCR. This table holds some 2,000,000 clones, about 95% found once. Germline CDR1 SGHRS, CDR2 YFSETQ. The germline V and J ends were trimmed by 2 bases and 0 bases, with 10 bases remaining between them. The CDR3 length is 15 residues. The receptor comes from a man younger than 35 in good health. The chain uses TRBV5-1 and TRBJ2-3; D might be TRBD2 (5 bases). The sequenced sample consisted of naive CD4+ T cells sorted from blood. Subset indicated: CD45RA+ positively selected. The CDR3 DNA reads as TGCGCCAGCAGCTTCGGAGGATCTAGCACAGATACGCAGTATTTT. Its translation is CASSFGGSSTDTQYF.